The T cell receptor beta chain under discussion was sequenced for a study of T-cell reconstitution after alpha-beta-depleted transplantation in children. The CDR3 covers 16 residues. The trim removed 5 bases at V and 1 base at J, leaving 6 bases unmatched. Germline V gene lookup returns CDR1 WNHNN and CDR2 SYGVQD (reference sequence). TCRbeta library preparation incorporated unique molecular identifiers. A single record per CDR3 protein comes from TCRdb applying MiXCR to the PCR reads. The sample shows approximately 400,000 distinct CDR3 sequences, roughly 11% of them seen only once. Sequences were derived from PBMCs from the stem cell graft donor, sampled from the stem cell graft. The chain recombines TRBV10-1 with TRBJ2-1; 9 bases match TRBD1. The sequence derives from a human donor who donated a stem cell graft to a child with acute myeloid leukemia. CDR3 DNA: TGCGCCAGCAGTTTAGCCGGGACAGGGTCCTACAATGAGCAGTTCTTC. Translated: CASSLAGTGSYNEQFF.